This entry lists 9 T cell receptor beta chains sequenced from one sample in a study of blood T cell repertoires in COVID-19. Profiling relied on immunoSEQ multiplex PCR, and the TCRdb table lists in-frame clones only, not all of them. The sample yields about 200,000 clones, 82% seen once. The sequenced sample was peripheral blood. The origin of the receptors is a woman in her fifties or sixties with COVID-19, enrolled during active disease.

This clone was seen just once. The chain carries TRBV2 and TRBJ1-5; no clear D gene. CDR3 length equals 15 residues. Germline V lookup: CDR1 SNHLY, CDR2 FYNNEI. Trimming pared 4 bases from V and 0 bases from J, leaving 10 bases between. CDR3 sequence reads: CASSVGGYSNQPQHF. In DNA form, the CDR3 reads TGTGCCAGCAGTGTGGGCGGGTATAGCAATCAGCCCCAGCATTTT.

This clone was counted only a few times. V usage is TRBV7-9 and J usage is TRBJ2-6; TRBD1 is a possible D gene (6 bases). The CDR3 has 16 residues. Trimming left V 5 bases short and J 0 bases short, with 11 bases between. Germline values: CDR1 SEHNR, CDR2 FQNEAQ (reference sequence). The CDR3 region is CASSGHRDSGANVLTF. The CDR3 nucleotides read TGTGCCAGCAGCGGTCACAGGGACTCTGGGGCCAACGTCCTGACTTTC.

The genes are TRBV27 and TRBJ1-2; TRBD1 matches at 10 bases. CDR1 and CDR2 from the germline V gene are MNHEY and SMNVEV (reference sequence). CDR3 length: 15 residues. J was trimmed by 7 bases and V by 6 bases; bases with no gene match: 11. The CDR3 is CASRPPGQGIFGYTF. CDR3 nucleotide sequence: TGTGCCAGCAGACCCCCGGGACAGGGGATTTTTGGCTACACCTTC.

The V call is TRBV7-6, the J call TRBJ2-2; TRBD2 might be the D (6 bases). The V gene lost 1 base and the J gene lost 6 bases, with 12 bases spanning the gap. Germline CDR1 reads SGHVS; CDR2 reads FNYEAQ. The CDR3 consists of 15 residues. The DNA of the CDR3 is TGTGCCAGCAGCTTAGAGACTAGGGGAGCCGGGGAGCTGTTTTTT. Translating gives CASSLETRGAGELFF.

The genes are TRBV5-6 and TRBJ2-3, with 10 bases aligning to TRBD2. The CDR3 loop spans 15 amino acids. Germline-derived CDR1 and CDR2 are SGHDT and YYEEEE. V shed 3 bases, J shed 1 base, and the junction held 2 bases outside the gene matches. In DNA, the CDR3 is TGTGCCAGCAGCTATACTAGCGGGGGCACAGATACGCAGTATTTT. It codes for CASSYTSGGTDTQYF.

The gene calls are TRBV4-1 and TRBJ2-2; 7 nucleotides agree with TRBD1. This CDR3 is built from 17 residues. Trimming took 0 bases from V and 0 from J; bases not matched to a gene: 4. CDR1 is MGHRA and CDR2 is YSYEKL in the germline V gene. In DNA, the CDR3 is TGCGCCAGCAGCCAAGACGTAACAGGGGCGAACACCGGGGAGCTGTTTTTT. Translating gives CASSQDVTGANTGELFF.

In this sample, this clone turned up a few times. The chain has TRBV3-1 (or the pseudogene TRBV3-2) and TRBJ2-7, with 10 bases identical to TRBD1. Unmatched junction bases numbered 3, after V lost 0 bases and J lost 10 bases. The CDR3 runs 13 residues. The V gene's germline CDR1 is LGHDT and CDR2 YNNKEL (reference sequence). CDR3 in amino acids: CASSQDGDRGQYF. For the CDR3, the DNA is TGTGCCAGCAGCCAAGATGGGGACAGGGGCCAGTACTTC.

This sequence joins TRBV28 and TRBJ2-1; D is uncertain. The germline V and J ends were trimmed by 8 bases and 4 bases, with 6 bases remaining between them. There are 11 residues in the CDR3. The germline gives CDR1 MDHEN, CDR2 SYDVKM. This CDR3 is CASSSYNEQFF. In DNA, the CDR3 is TGTGCCAGCTCCAGTTACAATGAGCAGTTCTTC.

V and J are TRBV3-1 (or the pseudogene TRBV3-2) and TRBJ1-3, with 7 bases aligning to TRBD1. Germline CDR1 LGHDT, CDR2 YNNKEL (reference sequence). The CDR3 loop spans 16 amino acids. With V trimmed by 2 bases and J by 0 bases, 4 bases remained unmatched. CDR3 bases: TGTGCCAGCAGCCAAAAAGGGGGCTACTCTGGAAACACCATATATTTT. This codes for CASSQKGGYSGNTIYF.